The 15 T cell receptor beta chains below were found in one sample sequenced in a study of blood T cell repertoires in COVID-19. Sequencing used immunoSEQ multiplex PCR; TCRdb keeps in-frame clones, though not all of them. The table lists about 190,000 clones, around 83% of them singletons. Sequenced sample: peripheral blood. These TCRs come from a woman aged 40 to 50 with acute or convalescent COVID-19.

J is TRBJ2-5 and V is TRBV5-1; 7 positions match TRBD1. With V trimmed by 4 bases and J by 4 bases, 10 bases remained unmatched. CDR1 is SGHRS, CDR2 YFSETQ, per germline. The CDR3 covers 15 residues. CDR3 sequence: CASSLSGSGGETQYF. CDR3 sequence (DNA): TGCGCCAGCAGCCTTAGTGGTTCAGGGGGAGAGACCCAGTACTTC. Drawing the rest from reference TRBV5-1 and TRBJ2-5, the complete variable domain is KAGVTQTPRYLIKTRGQQVTLSCSPISGHRSVSWYQQTPGQGLQFLFEYFSETQRNKGNFPGRFSGRQFSNSRSEMNVSTLELGDSALYLCASSLSGSGGETQYFGPGTRLLVL.

The genes are TRBV18 and TRBJ1-5; 7 bases fit TRBD1. The trim removed 3 bases at V and 6 bases at J, leaving 8 bases unmatched. Per the germline V gene, CDR1 is KGHSH and CDR2 is LQKENI. The CDR3 totals 15 residues. The CDR3 spells CASSPSGTDFQPQHF. The CDR3 region has the DNA TGTGCCAGCTCACCGTCCGGGACAGATTTTCAGCCCCAGCATTTT.

This chain uses TRBV18 with TRBJ1-2, with 7 bases that match TRBD1. CDR1 and CDR2 (germline): KGHSH, LQKENI. V trimming: 6 bases; J trimming: 5 bases; junction bases outside the gene matches: 9. There are 14 residues in the CDR3. CDR3 residues: CASSVRDSPYGYTF. The CDR3, as DNA: TGTGCCAGCTCGGTAAGGGACAGCCCGTATGGCTACACCTTC. Full variable domain (missing parts from reference TRBV18 and TRBJ1-2): NAGVMQNPRHLVRRRGQEARLRCSPMKGHSHVYWYRQLPEEGLKFMVYLQKENIIDESGMPKERFSAEFPKEGPSILRIQQVVRGDSAAYFCASSVRDSPYGYTFGSGTRLTVV.

This clone was counted once. The chain is built from TRBV30 and TRBJ2-3; the D gene is possibly TRBD1 (6 bases). Trimming stripped 0 bases from V and 4 bases from J, with 11 bases between. The CDR3 is 14 residues long. Looked up from germline, CDR1 is GTSNPN and CDR2 is SVGIG (reference sequence). As DNA, the CDR3 is TGTGCCTGGAGTGTCTTGGGGGCATCAGATACGCAGTATTTT. Translating gives CAWSVLGASDTQYF.

The count of this clone is one. The chain links TRBV2 to TRBJ1-4; possible D gene TRBD1, 6 bases. The V gene's germline CDR1 is SNHLY and CDR2 FYNNEI. Trimming took off 2 bases at V and 7 bases at J, with 20 bases between the two ends. This CDR3 region has 17 residues. CDR3 nucleotide sequence: TGTGCCAGCAGTGAAAAAAGGGAGGGGGGGTCCGGTGAAAAACTGTTTTTT. As protein: CASSEKREGGSGEKLFF.

The V gene is TRBV10-1, the J gene TRBJ2-5; 14 nucleotides line up with TRBD2. Germline trimming cut 5 bases from V and 4 bases from J; bases unmatched to any gene: 6. Germline lookup yields CDR1 WNHNN and CDR2 SYGVQD (reference sequence). The CDR3 covers 16 residues. CDR3 protein: CASSHGTSGGVETQYF. The CDR3 DNA reads TGCGCCAGCAGTCACGGGACTAGCGGGGGAGTAGAGACCCAGTACTTC.

This clone was observed once. The chain recombines TRBV2 with TRBJ1-4, with TRBD1 identical over 9 bases. Germline CDR1 and CDR2: SNHLY and FYNNEI. The ends lost 5 bases at V and 4 bases at J; junction bases unmatched: 2. The CDR3 totals 14 residues. CDR3 sequence reads: CASSRQGDNEKLFF. The DNA for the CDR3 is TGTGCCAGCAGTAGACAGGGGGATAATGAAAAACTGTTTTTT.

This clone occurred once. The J gene is TRBJ1-2, the V gene TRBV10-3; D not resolved. This CDR3 region has 12 residues. Germline CDR1 is ENHRY and CDR2 is SYGVKD. The germline V and J ends were trimmed by 7 bases and 2 bases, with 8 bases remaining between them. The CDR3 coding sequence is TGTGCCATCATCGGTAAAAACTATGGCTACACCTTC. Amino acids: CAIIGKNYGYTF.

The genes are TRBV7-9 and TRBJ2-1; possibly TRBD2 for D (6 bases). The V gene's germline CDR1 is SEHNR and CDR2 FQNEAQ (reference sequence). The CDR3 loop spans 15 amino acids. V dropped 0 bases and J dropped 7 bases, with 13 bases sitting between them. DNA of the CDR3: TGTGCCAGCAGCTTAGCGGGAGGTTTTTTAAATGAGCAGTTCTTC. Residues: CASSLAGGFLNEQFF.

This rearrangement joins TRBV20-1 to TRBJ2-5, with D maybe TRBD1 (6 bases). The CDR3 runs 13 residues. Looked up from germline, CDR1 is DFQATT and CDR2 is SNEGSKA (reference sequence). The V gene lost 3 bases and the J gene lost 4 bases, with 12 bases spanning the gap. The CDR3 is CSASRTVGETQYF. CDR3 nucleotides: TGCAGTGCTAGTCGGACAGTAGGAGAGACCCAGTACTTC.

The genes are TRBV30 and TRBJ2-5; TRBD1 agrees at 8 bases. The CDR3 is 13 amino acids. J lost 5 bases, V lost 4 bases, and 6 bases had no gene match. Germline CDR1 and CDR2: GTSNPN and SVGIG (reference sequence). The CDR3 sequence is CAWTPGGAETQYF. DNA of the CDR3: TGTGCCTGGACCCCAGGGGGCGCCGAGACCCAGTACTTC.

The CDR3 sequence: CASSAQGRGEQFF. In DNA, the CDR3 is TGTGCCAGCAGCGCACAGGGTAGAGGTGAGCAGTTCTTC. The chain recombines TRBV9 with TRBJ2-1, with D possibly being TRBD1 (6 bases). Germline loops: CDR1 SGDLS, CDR2 YYNGEE. Trimming removed 3 bases from V and 9 bases from J, with 13 bases in between. This CDR3 has 13 amino acids.

The chain is built from TRBV6-4 and TRBJ2-1; 14 bases line up with TRBD2. Trimming removed 0 bases from V and 6 bases from J; junction bases left unmatched: 10. In germline, CDR1 is MRHNA, CDR2 SNTAGT. The CDR3 consists of 19 residues. This chain's CDR3 is CASSDSPAGLAGVANEQFF. CDR3 in DNA: TGTGCCAGCAGTGACTCTCCCGCGGGACTAGCGGGGGTGGCCAATGAGCAGTTCTTC.

The CDR3 DNA reads as TGTGCCAGCAGCCTAAAAGGGCAGGGTAATCAGCCCCAGCATTTT. Its protein is CASSLKGQGNQPQHF. The chain employs TRBV3-1 (or the pseudogene TRBV3-2) and TRBJ1-5, with a weak D call TRBD1 (5 bases). This CDR3 has 15 amino acids. The V gene's germline CDR1 is LGHDT and CDR2 YNNKEL (reference sequence). V was clipped by 4 bases and J by 4 bases, with 14 bases between them.

V and J are TRBV5-1 and TRBJ1-5; possibly TRBD1 for D (5 bases). The CDR3 contains 14 residues. V was trimmed by 1 base and J by 5 bases, leaving 10 bases between them. Germline V gives CDR1 SGHRS, CDR2 YFSETQ. CDR3 sequence reads: CASSLYGGYQPQHF. The CDR3 region has the DNA TGCGCCAGCAGCTTGTATGGGGGGTATCAGCCCCAGCATTTT. The variable domain in full, with the rest retrieved from reference TRBV5-1 and TRBJ1-5, is KAGVTQTPRYLIKTRGQQVTLSCSPISGHRSVSWYQQTPGQGLQFLFEYFSETQRNKGNFPGRFSGRQFSNSRSEMNVSTLELGDSALYLCASSLYGGYQPQHFGDGTRLSIL.